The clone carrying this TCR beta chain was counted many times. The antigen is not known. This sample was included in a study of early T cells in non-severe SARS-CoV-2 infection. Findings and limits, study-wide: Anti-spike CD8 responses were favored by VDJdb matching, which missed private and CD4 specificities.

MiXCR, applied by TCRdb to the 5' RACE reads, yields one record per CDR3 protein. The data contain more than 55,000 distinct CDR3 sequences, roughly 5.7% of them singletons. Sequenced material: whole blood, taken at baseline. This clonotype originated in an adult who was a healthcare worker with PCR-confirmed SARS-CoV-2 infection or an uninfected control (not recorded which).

CDR3 DNA: TGCGCCAGAGACGGCACGGGGCCCGGATCGGCCTACGAGCAGTACTTC. Translating it yields CARDGTGPGSAYEQYF. The gene calls are TRBV5-1 and TRBJ2-7; D may correspond to TRBD1 or TRBD2 (5 bases each). The CDR3 extends over 16 amino acids. V gave up 8 bases and J gave up 2 bases, with 23 bases separating them. CDR1 and CDR2 from the germline V gene are SGHRS and YFSETQ. The complete variable domain, with remaining parts taken from reference TRBV5-1 and TRBJ2-7, reads KAGVTQTPRYLIKTRGQQVTLSCSPISGHRSVSWYQQTPGQGLQFLFEYFSETQRNKGNFPGRFSGRQFSNSRSEMNVSTLELGDSALYLCARDGTGPGSAYEQYFGPGTRLTVT.